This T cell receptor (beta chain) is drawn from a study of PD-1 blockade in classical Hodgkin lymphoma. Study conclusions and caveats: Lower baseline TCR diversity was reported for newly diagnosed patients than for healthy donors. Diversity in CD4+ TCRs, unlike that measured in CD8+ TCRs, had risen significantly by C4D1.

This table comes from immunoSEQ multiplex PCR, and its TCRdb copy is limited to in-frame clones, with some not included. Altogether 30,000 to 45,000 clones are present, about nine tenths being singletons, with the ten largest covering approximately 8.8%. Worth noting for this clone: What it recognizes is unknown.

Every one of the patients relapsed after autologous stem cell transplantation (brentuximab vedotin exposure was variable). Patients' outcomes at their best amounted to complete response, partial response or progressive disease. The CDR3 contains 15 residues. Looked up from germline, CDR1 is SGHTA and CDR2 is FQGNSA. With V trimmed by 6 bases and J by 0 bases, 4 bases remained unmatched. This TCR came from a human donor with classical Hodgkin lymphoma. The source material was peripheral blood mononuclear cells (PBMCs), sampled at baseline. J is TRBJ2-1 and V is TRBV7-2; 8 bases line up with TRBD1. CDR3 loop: CASRNRGSSYNEQFF. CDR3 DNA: TGTGCCAGCAGGAACAGGGGGAGCTCCTACAATGAGCAGTTCTTC.